Listed below are T cell receptor beta chains from one sample, sequenced in a study of OX40 agonist ivuxolimab in advanced cancers. The protocol was immunoSEQ multiplex PCR, while the TCRdb copy is restricted to in-frame clones and leaves out a portion. This table holds 99,000 or so clones, about 92% found once. Specimen: CD4+ or CD8+ T cells sorted from blood, collected in a trial of the OX40 agonist ivuxolimab. Source of these receptors: an adult with an advanced solid tumor such as melanoma, head and neck, liver or kidney cancer. Each CDR3 is given with its conserved first and last residue. The D gene is left open where the match is weak. A row's size may be missing; if present it is once, few, many or a size class.

d_call	j_call	v_call	clone_size	cdr3_aa	cdr3_nt
-	TRBJ2-3	TRBV20-1	-	CSAGDWDTQYF	TGCAGTGCTGGGGATTGGGATACGCAGTATTTT
TRBD1	TRBJ1-1	TRBV7-2	-	CASSSGQGIDRAFF	TGTGCCAGCAGCTCTGGACAGGGGATAGACCGAGCTTTCTTT
-	TRBJ2-3	TRBV5-6	-	CASSLLGARADTQYF	TGTGCCAGCAGCTTGTTGGGGGCACGGGCAGATACGCAGTATTTT
TRBD1	TRBJ1-3	TRBV7-8	-	CASSLSWAGGTGNTIYF	TGTGCCAGCAGCTTATCCTGGGCAGGGGGAACAGGAAACACCATATATTTT
-	TRBJ1-1	TRBV15	-	CATSFGQNTEAFF	TGTGCCACCAGTTTTGGACAGAACACTGAAGCTTTCTTT
-	TRBJ1-2	TRBV28	-	CASRRYRDGYTF	TGTGCCAGCAGACGGTACAGGGATGGCTACACCTTC
TRBD2	TRBJ2-5	TRBV7-8	-	CASSPTLAGDEETQYF	TGTGCCAGCAGCCCGACCTTAGCGGGAGACGAAGAGACCCAGTACTTC
-	TRBJ2-5	TRBV5-4	-	CASSLQGLETQYF	TGTGCCAGCAGCTTACAGGGTCTAGAGACCCAGTACTTC
-	TRBJ1-1	TRBV6-1	-	CASRRSRGLNTEAFF	TGTGCCAGCAGGAGGTCCCGAGGGTTGAACACTGAAGCTTTCTTT
-	TRBJ2-1	TRBV28	-	CASSPPGAQSYNEQFF	TGTGCCAGCAGTCCTCCGGGGGCACAATCCTACAATGAGCAGTTCTTC
TRBD2	TRBJ2-7	TRBV7-9	-	CASSRTSGDSYEQYF	TGTGCCAGCAGTCGGACTAGCGGGGACTCCTACGAGCAGTACTTC
-	TRBJ2-5	TRBV30	-	CAWSFGKLAPRGETQYF	TGTGCCTGGAGTTTCGGGAAGCTAGCGCCTAGAGGAGAGACCCAGTACTTC
TRBD1	TRBJ2-3	TRBV29-1	-	CSVDRGYNTDTQYF	TGCAGCGTTGACAGGGGGTACAACACAGATACGCAGTATTTT
-	TRBJ1-2	TRBV4-3	-	CASSQESGSYGYTF	TGCGCCAGCAGCCAAGAATCTGGGTCCTATGGCTACACCTTC
-	TRBJ1-1	TRBV7-2	-	CASSYTGTTEAFF	TGTGCCAGCAGCTACACGGGGACCACTGAAGCTTTCTTT
-	TRBJ2-3	TRBV7-7	-	CASSLGMGFGNTDTQYF	TGTGCTAGCAGCTTGGGCATGGGATTCGGTAATACTGATACGCAGTATTTT
-	TRBJ1-6	TRBV30	once	CAWVRDINSPLHF	TGTGCCTGGGTCCGGGACATTAATTCACCCCTCCACTTT
-	TRBJ1-5	TRBV28	-	CASSLSETGIDNQPQHF	TGTGCCAGCAGTCTCTCCGAAACAGGGATTGACAATCAGCCCCAGCATTTT
-	TRBJ1-1	TRBV23-1	-	CASSRAEGMDTEAFF	TGCGCCAGCAGTCGAGCGGAAGGGATGGACACTGAAGCTTTCTTT
TRBD1	TRBJ2-3	TRBV9	once	CASSVGTGQGVTQYF	TGTGCCAGCAGCGTAGGGACCGGACAGGGGGTAACGCAGTATTTT
TRBD1	TRBJ1-2	TRBV7-2	-	CASSPNRGWNYGYTF	TGTGCCAGCAGCCCGAACAGGGGATGGAACTATGGCTACACCTTC
TRBD2	TRBJ2-1	TRBV7-2	-	CASSMTSGSREQFF	TGTGCCAGCAGCATGACTAGCGGGAGTCGCGAGCAGTTCTTC
-	TRBJ2-7	TRBV5-1	-	CASSLNGRGSYEQYF	TGCGCCAGCAGCTTGAATGGACGGGGATCCTACGAGCAGTACTTC
-	TRBJ1-3	TRBV28	-	CASNGVGGGSSGNTIYF	TGTGCCAGCAATGGGGTGGGGGGAGGATCGTCTGGAAACACCATATATTTT
TRBD2	TRBJ2-3	TRBV5-1	-	CASSSTSGTTDTQYF	TGCGCCAGCAGCTCCACTAGCGGGACCACGGATACGCAGTATTTT
-	TRBJ1-4	TRBV9	-	CASSPRPDRPLEKLFF	TGTGCCAGCAGCCCCAGACCAGACAGGCCTCTTGAAAAACTGTTTTTT
-	TRBJ2-5	TRBV30	-	CAWNGQDVETQYF	TGTGCCTGGAACGGGCAGGACGTGGAGACCCAGTACTTC
-	TRBJ2-5	TRBV5-8	-	CASSQPGTETQYF	TGTGCCAGCAGCCAACCGGGAACCGAGACCCAGTACTTC
TRBD1	TRBJ2-3	TRBV28	-	CASSFPDRAKPDTQYF	TGTGCCAGCAGTTTCCCCGACAGGGCAAAGCCAGATACGCAGTATTTT
-	TRBJ1-2	TRBV6-6	-	CASSYRGRFYGYTF	TGTGCCAGCAGTTACCGGGGCAGATTCTATGGCTACACCTTC
-	TRBJ1-5	TRBV30	-	CAWSERFNQPQHF	TGTGCCTGGTCGGAACGTTTCAATCAGCCCCAGCATTTT
-	TRBJ2-3	TRBV27	-	CASRKGYTDTQYF	TGTGCCAGCAGGAAGGGTTATACAGATACGCAGTATTTT
-	TRBJ2-6	TRBV7-9	-	CASSFRDGANVLTF	TGTGCCAGCAGCTTTCGGGATGGGGCCAACGTCCTGACTTTC
TRBD2	TRBJ2-1	TRBV5-1	-	CASSQGTSSRPYNEQFF	TGCGCCAGCAGCCAAGGGACTAGCAGTCGCCCCTACAATGAGCAGTTCTTC
TRBD1	TRBJ2-4	TRBV18	-	CASSPFSDRDIQYF	TGTGCCAGCTCACCATTTTCGGACAGGGACATTCAGTACTTC
-	TRBJ2-1	TRBV6-5	once	CASNKLAANEQFF	TGTGCCAGCAATAAGCTAGCTGCCAATGAGCAGTTCTTC
TRBD2	TRBJ2-3	TRBV6-4	-	CASRRRLAGSTDTQYF	TGTGCCAGCAGGCGAAGACTAGCGGGGAGCACAGATACGCAGTATTTT
-	TRBJ2-1	TRBV7-9	-	CASSLTESSYNEQFF	TGTGCCAGCAGCTTAACCGAGAGCTCCTACAATGAGCAGTTCTTC
TRBD2	TRBJ2-1	TRBV4-2	once	CASSQDRASGGLGQFF	TGTGCCAGCAGCCAAGATCGGGCTAGCGGGGGGCTCGGGCAGTTCTTC
-	TRBJ1-2	TRBV6-5	once	CASSFSGTIYGYTF	TGTGCCAGCAGTTTTTCCGGGACCATCTATGGCTACACCTTC
-	TRBJ2-5	TRBV10-3	-	CAISPSLETQYF	TGTGCCATCAGTCCTTCCCTAGAGACCCAGTACTTC
-	TRBJ1-5	TRBV28	-	CASGTTQKPQHF	TGTGCCAGCGGGACGACGCAAAAGCCCCAGCATTTT
-	TRBJ1-1	TRBV30	once	CAWTLNMNTEAFF	TGTGCCTGGACCCTAAACATGAACACTGAAGCTTTCTTT
-	TRBJ1-2	TRBV10-3	-	CAVQGRGSTSLTYGYTF	TGTGCCGTCCAGGGTCGGGGCTCCACCTCCCTCACCTATGGCTACACCTTC
TRBD1	TRBJ2-7	TRBV7-3	once	CASSLQGTVDEQYF	TGTGCCAGCAGCCTACAGGGGACGGTCGACGAGCAGTACTTC
-	TRBJ2-1	TRBV10-3	-	CAISEPPINNEQFF	TGTGCCATCAGTGAGCCCCCGATAAACAATGAGCAGTTCTTC
-	TRBJ2-1	TRBV10-3	-	CAIRGPGEFNEQFF	TGTGCCATCAGGGGACCAGGAGAGTTTAATGAGCAGTTCTTC
-	TRBJ2-1	TRBV5-1	-	CASSPGDTVTNEQFF	TGCGCCAGCAGCCCTGGGGACACCGTAACCAATGAGCAGTTCTTC
-	TRBJ2-1	TRBV28	-	CASTLSDGGAPNEQFF	TGTGCCAGCACTCTAAGCGATGGCGGGGCCCCCAATGAGCAGTTCTTC
TRBD1	TRBJ1-2	TRBV10-3	-	CAIRPGTGGTNYGYTF	TGTGCCATCAGGCCGGGGACAGGGGGGACTAACTATGGCTACACCTTC
TRBD1	TRBJ1-5	TRBV19	few	CASSTGGYGQPQHF	TGTGCCAGTAGTACAGGGGGCTACGGGCAGCCCCAGCATTTT
-	TRBJ2-5	TRBV29-1	once	CSVGASGETQYF	TGCAGCGTTGGGGCCTCGGGGGAGACCCAGTACTTC
-	TRBJ1-1	TRBV7-2	-	CASSRNGGLGTEAFF	TGTGCCAGCAGCCGAAACGGGGGCTTAGGCACTGAAGCTTTCTTT